This T cell receptor (beta chain) was captured by sequencing in a study of monozygotic twins with inflammatory bowel disease. Concerning this clonotype: Antigen unknown.

Per-sample cDNA came from eight separate reactions. The authors ran two nested PCRs of about 15 and 9 cycles on TCRalpha and TCRbeta cDNA. TCRdb reprocessed the 5' RACE reads, keeping one entry per CDR3 protein, no DNA. The sample includes about 330,000 distinct CDR3 sequences. Study results and limitations: The data offered no way to tell different T cell subtypes apart. Possibly because of limited power, concordant and discordant twins showed no difference in repertoire similarity.

From germline, CDR1 is DFQATT and CDR2 SNEGSKA (reference sequence). The CDR3 is 15 residues long. Sequencing was performed on blood. This chain uses TRBV20-1 with TRBJ2-2; the TCRdb call, TRBD2, lacks DNA for checking. The sequence was obtained from a human donor with ulcerative colitis or Crohn's disease, or a healthy co-twin of an affected twin (not recorded which). The CDR3 is CSARTSGRGTGELFF.